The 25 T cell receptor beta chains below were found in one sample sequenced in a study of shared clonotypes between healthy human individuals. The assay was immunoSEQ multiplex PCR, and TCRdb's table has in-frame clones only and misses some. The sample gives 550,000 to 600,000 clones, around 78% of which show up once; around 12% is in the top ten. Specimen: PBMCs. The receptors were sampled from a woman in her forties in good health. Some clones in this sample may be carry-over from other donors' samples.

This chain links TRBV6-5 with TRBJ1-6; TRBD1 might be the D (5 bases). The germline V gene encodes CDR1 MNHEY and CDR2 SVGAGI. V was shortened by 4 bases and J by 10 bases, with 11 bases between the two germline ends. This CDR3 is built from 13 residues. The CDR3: CASSSRVGSPLHF. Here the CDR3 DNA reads TGTGCCAGCAGTTCCAGGGTAGGCTCACCCCTCCACTTT.

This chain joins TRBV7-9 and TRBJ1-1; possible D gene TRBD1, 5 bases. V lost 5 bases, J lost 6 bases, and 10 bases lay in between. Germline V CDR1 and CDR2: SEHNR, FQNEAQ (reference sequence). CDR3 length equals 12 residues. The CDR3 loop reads CASSPRAPEAFF. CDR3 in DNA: TGTGCCAGCAGCCCCAGGGCCCCTGAAGCTTTCTTT.

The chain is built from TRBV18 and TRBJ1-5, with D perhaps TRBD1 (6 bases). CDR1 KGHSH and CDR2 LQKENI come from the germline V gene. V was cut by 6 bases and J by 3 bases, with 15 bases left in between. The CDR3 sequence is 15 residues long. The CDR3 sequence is CASSKTSGDNQPQHF. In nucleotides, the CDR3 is TGTGCCAGCTCGAAGACGTCAGGGGACAATCAGCCCCAGCATTTT.

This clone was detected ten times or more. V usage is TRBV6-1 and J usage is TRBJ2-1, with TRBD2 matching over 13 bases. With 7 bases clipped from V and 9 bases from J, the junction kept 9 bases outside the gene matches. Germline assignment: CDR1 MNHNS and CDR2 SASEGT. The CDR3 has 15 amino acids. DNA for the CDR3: TGTGCCAGCACTCAACTAGCGGGAGGGCCTCTTGAGCAGTTCTTC. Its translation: CASTQLAGGPLEQFF.

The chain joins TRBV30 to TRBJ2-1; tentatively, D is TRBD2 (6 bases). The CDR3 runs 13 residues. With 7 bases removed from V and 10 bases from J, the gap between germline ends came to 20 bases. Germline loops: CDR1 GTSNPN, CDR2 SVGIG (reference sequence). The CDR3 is CAYQKEGMREQFF. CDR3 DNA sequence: TGTGCCTACCAAAAGGAGGGAATGAGGGAGCAGTTCTTC.

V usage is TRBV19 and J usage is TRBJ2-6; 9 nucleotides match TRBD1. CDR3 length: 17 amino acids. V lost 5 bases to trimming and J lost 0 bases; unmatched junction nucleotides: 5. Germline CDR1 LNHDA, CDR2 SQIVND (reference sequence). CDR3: CASSPKTGGSGANVLTF. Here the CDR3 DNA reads TGTGCCAGTAGTCCTAAGACAGGGGGCTCTGGGGCCAACGTCCTGACTTTC. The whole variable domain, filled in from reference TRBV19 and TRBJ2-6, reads DGGITQSPKYLFRKEGQNVTLSCEQNLNHDAMYWYRQDPGQGLRLIYYSQIVNDFQKGDIAEGYSVSREKKESFPLTVTSAQKNPTAFYLCASSPKTGGSGANVLTFGAGSRLTVL.

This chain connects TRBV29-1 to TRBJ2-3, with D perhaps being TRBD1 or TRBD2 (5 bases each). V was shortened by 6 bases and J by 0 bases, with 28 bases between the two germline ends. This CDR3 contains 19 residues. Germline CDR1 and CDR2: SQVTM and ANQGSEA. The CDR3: CSVGEGTWKPGTSTDTQYF. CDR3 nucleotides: TGCAGCGTCGGCGAGGGGACGTGGAAACCCGGTACAAGCACAGATACGCAGTATTTT.

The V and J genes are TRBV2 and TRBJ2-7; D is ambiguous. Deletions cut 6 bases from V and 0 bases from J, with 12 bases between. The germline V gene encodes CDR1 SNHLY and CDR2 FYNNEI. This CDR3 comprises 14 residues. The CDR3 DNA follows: TGTGCCAGCAGGGATACCTCAAACTCCTACGAGCAGTACTTC. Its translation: CASRDTSNSYEQYF.

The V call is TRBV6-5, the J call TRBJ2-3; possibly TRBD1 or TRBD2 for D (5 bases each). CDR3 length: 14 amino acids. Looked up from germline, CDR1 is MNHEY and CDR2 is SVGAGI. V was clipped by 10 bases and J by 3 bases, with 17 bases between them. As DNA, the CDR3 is TGTGCCACCTCCCTCTCAGGGAGAACAGATACGCAGTATTTT. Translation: CATSLSGRTDTQYF.

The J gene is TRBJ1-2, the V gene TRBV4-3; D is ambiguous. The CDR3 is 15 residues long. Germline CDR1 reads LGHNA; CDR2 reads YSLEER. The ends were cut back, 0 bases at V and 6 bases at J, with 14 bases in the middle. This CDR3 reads CASSQDPGGLNGYTF. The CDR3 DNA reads TGCGCCAGCAGCCAAGATCCAGGAGGGTTAAATGGCTACACCTTC.

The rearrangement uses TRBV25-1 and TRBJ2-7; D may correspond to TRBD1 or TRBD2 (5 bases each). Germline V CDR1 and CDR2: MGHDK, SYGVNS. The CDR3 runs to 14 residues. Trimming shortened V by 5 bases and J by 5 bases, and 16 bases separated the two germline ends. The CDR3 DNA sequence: TGTGCCAGCAGTCCTCCAAGGGGAGTTCACGAGCAGTACTTC. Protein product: CASSPPRGVHEQYF.

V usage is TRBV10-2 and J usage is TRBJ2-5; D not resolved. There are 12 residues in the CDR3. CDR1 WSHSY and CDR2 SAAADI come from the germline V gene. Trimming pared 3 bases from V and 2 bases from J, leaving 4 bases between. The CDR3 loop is CASSDFQETQYF. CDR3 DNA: TGCGCCAGCAGTGATTTTCAAGAGACCCAGTACTTC.

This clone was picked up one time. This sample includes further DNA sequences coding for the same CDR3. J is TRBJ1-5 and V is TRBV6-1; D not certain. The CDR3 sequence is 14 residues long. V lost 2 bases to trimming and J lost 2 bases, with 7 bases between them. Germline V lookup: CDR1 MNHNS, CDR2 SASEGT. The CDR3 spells CASSERRGNQPQHF. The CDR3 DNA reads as TGTGCCAGCAGTGAAAGACGAGGCAATCAGCCCCAGCATTTT.

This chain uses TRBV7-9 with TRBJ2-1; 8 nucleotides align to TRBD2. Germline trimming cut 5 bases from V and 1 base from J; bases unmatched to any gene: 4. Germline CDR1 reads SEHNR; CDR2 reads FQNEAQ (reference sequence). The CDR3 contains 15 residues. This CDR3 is CASSPRGGSYNEQFF. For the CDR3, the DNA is TGTGCCAGCAGCCCCCGGGGGGGTTCCTACAATGAGCAGTTCTTC.

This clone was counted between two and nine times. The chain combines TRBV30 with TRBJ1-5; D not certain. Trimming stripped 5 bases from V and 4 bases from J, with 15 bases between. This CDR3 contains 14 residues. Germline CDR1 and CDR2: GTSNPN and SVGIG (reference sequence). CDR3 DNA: TGTGCCTGGTCACGGACCGCCAAGAATCAGCCCCAGCATTTT. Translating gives CAWSRTAKNQPQHF.

The CDR3 here is CAWSPGGGPGNTIYF. The CDR3 DNA reads TGTGCCTGGAGTCCCGGCGGGGGGCCTGGAAACACCATATATTTT. The chain joins TRBV30 to TRBJ1-3; weak D call: TRBD1 (6 bases). The CDR3 runs 15 residues. The germline V gene has CDR1 GTSNPN and CDR2 SVGIG (reference sequence). Trimming removed 2 bases at V and 2 bases at J, with 13 bases between.

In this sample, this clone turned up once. CDR3 sequence reads: CASSLGYSSTSTEAFF. In DNA, the CDR3 is TGTGCCAGCAGTTTAGGGTACTCTTCGACTTCCACTGAAGCTTTCTTT. J is TRBJ1-1 and V is TRBV28; D is ambiguous. Germline V gene sequence: CDR1 MDHEN, CDR2 SYDVKM. This CDR3 comprises 16 residues. V was trimmed by 2 bases and J by 4 bases, leaving 17 bases between them.

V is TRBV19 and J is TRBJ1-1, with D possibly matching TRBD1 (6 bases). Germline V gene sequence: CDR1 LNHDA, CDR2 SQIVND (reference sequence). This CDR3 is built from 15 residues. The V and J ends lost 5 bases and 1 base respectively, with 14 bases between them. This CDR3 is CASSPPGASNTEAFF. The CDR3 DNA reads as TGTGCCAGTAGTCCCCCGGGGGCCTCGAACACTGAAGCTTTCTTT.

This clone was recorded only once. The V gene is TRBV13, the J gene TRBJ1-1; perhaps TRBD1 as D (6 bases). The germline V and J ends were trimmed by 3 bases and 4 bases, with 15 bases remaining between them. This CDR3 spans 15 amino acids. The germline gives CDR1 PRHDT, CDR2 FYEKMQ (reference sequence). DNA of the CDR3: TGTGCCAGCAGCTTTGGGACAAATCGGGGCACTGAAGCTTTCTTT. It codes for CASSFGTNRGTEAFF.

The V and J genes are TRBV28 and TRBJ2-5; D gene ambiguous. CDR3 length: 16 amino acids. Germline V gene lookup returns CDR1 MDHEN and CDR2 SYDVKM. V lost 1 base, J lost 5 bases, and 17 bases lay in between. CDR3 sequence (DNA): TGTGCCAGCAGTTTATTCGGTCTTGCCCAAAGGGAGACCCAGTACTTC. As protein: CASSLFGLAQRETQYF.

The CDR3 DNA reads TGTGCCAGCAGCGCCCGGGGGACTAGCGGGAGGGCCGCGTACAATGAGCAGTTCTTC. It specifies CASSARGTSGRAAYNEQFF. The rearrangement joins TRBV9 to TRBJ2-1; 16 bases fit TRBD2. The CDR3 has 19 residues. Germline V gene lookup returns CDR1 SGDLS and CDR2 YYNGEE. Unmatched junction bases numbered 10, after V lost 3 bases and J lost 4 bases.

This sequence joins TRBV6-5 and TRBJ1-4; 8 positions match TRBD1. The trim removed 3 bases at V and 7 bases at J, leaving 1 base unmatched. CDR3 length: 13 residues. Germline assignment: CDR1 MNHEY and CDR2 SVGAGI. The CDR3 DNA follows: TGTGCCAGCAGTTATACAGGGGGTGAAAAACTGTTTTTT. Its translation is CASSYTGGEKLFF.

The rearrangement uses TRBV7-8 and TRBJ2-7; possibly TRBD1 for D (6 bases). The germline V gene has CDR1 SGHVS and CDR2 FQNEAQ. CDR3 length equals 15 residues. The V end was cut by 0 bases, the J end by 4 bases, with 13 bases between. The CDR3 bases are TGTGCCAGCAGCTTAGCGCCGGGACAAGAGTACGAGCAGTACTTC. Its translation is CASSLAPGQEYEQYF.

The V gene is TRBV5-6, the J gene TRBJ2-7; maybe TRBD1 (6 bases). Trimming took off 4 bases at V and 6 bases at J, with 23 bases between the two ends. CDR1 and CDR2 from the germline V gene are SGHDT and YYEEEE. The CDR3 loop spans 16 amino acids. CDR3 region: CASSPTTQGRTREQYF. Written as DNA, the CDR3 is TGTGCCAGCAGCCCAACAACACAGGGCAGAACACGCGAGCAGTACTTC.

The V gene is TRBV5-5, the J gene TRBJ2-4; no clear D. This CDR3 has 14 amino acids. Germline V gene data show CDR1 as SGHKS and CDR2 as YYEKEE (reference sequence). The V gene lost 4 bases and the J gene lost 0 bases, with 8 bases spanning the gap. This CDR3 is CASSREQAKNIQYF. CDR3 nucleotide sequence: TGTGCCAGCAGCCGAGAACAAGCCAAAAACATTCAGTACTTC. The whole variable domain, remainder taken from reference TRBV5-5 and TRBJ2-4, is DAGVTQSPTHLIKTRGQQVTLRCSPISGHKSVSWYQQVLGQGPQFIFQYYEKEERGRGNFPDRFSARQFPNYSSELNVNALLLGDSALYLCASSREQAKNIQYFGAGTRLSVL.